One sample yielded the 2 T cell receptor beta chains listed below, sequenced in a study of regulatory T cells in long-lasting Graves disease. Indicated time point: newly diagnosed GD, antithyroid drugs for less than 3 months. There was RNA extracted from PBMCs, and the TCR library was made from it. For TCR beta, libraries came from iRepertoire HTBI primers and Arm-PCR of CDR3 regions. TCRdb fed the multiplex PCR reads into MiXCR, producing one record per CDR3 protein. The repertoire consists of around 420,000 distinct CDR3 sequences, with over 12% occurring once and the leading ten covering over 7.5%. These records were also assigned to another study, of T cells in Graves' hyperthyroidism and ophthalmopathy.

The specimen was peripheral blood mononuclear cells (PBMCs), collected at new diagnosis, from a patient treated with antithyroid drugs. The source of these receptors is a woman aged 40 to 50 with Graves disease.

This clonotype was counted only a few times. The chain uses TRBV12-3 or TRBV12-4 and TRBJ2-2; TRBD1 matches at 8 bases. The CDR3 runs 15 residues. The V and J ends lost 4 bases and 1 base, in that order; junction bases with no gene match: 2. The chain's CDR3 is CASSSGGENTGELFF. The CDR3 DNA follows: TGTGCCAGCAGTTCAGGGGGCGAGAACACCGGGGAGCTGTTTTTT.

This chain connects TRBV12-5 to TRBJ2-1; no clear D gene. Germline-derived CDR1 and CDR2 are LGHNT and FRNRAP. V lost 0 bases, J lost 5 bases, and 11 bases lay in between. This CDR3 has 15 residues. The CDR3: CASGLVLSTNNEQFF. Here the CDR3 DNA reads TGTGCTAGTGGTTTGGTTTTGAGTACTAACAATGAGCAGTTCTTC.